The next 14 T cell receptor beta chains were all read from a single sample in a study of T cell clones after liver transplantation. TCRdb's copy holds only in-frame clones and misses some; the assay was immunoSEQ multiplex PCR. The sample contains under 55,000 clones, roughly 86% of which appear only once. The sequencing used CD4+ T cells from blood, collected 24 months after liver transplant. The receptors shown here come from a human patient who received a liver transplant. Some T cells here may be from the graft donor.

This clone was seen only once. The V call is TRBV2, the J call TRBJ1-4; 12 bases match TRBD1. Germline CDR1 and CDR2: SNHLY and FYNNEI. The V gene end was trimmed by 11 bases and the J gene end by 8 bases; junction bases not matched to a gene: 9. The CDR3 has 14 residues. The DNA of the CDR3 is TGTGCCGTAGGGACAGGGGGCCTTGAAGAAAAACTGTTTTTT. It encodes CAVGTGGLEEKLFF. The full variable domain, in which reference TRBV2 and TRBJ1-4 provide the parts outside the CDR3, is EPEVTQTPSHQVTQMGQEVILRCVPISNHLYFYWYRQILGQKVEFLVSFYNNEISEKSEIFDDQFSVERPDGSNFTLKIRSTKLEDSAMYFCAVGTGGLEEKLFFGSGTQLSVL.

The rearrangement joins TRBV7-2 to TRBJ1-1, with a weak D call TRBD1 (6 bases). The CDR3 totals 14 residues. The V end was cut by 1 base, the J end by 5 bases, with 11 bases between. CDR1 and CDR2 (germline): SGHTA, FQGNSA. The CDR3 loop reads CASSLESQGTEAFF. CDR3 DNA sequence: TGTGCCAGCAGCTTAGAAAGTCAGGGGACTGAAGCTTTCTTT.

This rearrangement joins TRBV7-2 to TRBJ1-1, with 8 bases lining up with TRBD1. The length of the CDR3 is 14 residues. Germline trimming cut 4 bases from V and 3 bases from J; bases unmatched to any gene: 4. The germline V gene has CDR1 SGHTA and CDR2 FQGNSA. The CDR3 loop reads CASSSGQEHTEAFF. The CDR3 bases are TGTGCCAGCAGCTCGGGACAGGAACACACTGAAGCTTTCTTT.

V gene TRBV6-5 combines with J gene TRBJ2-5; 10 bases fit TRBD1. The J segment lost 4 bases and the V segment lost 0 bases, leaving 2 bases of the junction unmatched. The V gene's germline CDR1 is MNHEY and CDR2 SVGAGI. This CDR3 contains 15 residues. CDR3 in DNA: TGTGCCAGCAGTTACTCAGACAGGGGGCCAGAGACCCAGTACTTC. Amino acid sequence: CASSYSDRGPETQYF.

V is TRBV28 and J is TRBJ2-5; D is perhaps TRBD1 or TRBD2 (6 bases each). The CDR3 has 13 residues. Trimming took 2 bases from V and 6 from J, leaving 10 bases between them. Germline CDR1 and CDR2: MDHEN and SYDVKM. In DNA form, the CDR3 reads TGTGCCAGCAGTTTAGTGGGGGGCAAGACCCAGTACTTC. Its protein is CASSLVGGKTQYF.

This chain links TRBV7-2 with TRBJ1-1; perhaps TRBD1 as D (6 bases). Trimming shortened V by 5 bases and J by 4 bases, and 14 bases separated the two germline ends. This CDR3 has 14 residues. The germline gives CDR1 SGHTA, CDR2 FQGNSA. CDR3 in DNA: TGTGCCAGCAGCCTCCGCCAGGGGACCACTGAAGCTTTCTTT. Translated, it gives CASSLRQGTTEAFF. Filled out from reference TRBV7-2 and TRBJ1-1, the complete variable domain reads GAGVSQSPSNKVTEKGKDVELRCDPISGHTALYWYRQSLGQGLEFLIYFQGNSAPDKSGLPSDRFSAERTGGSVSTLTIQRTQQEDSAVYLCASSLRQGTTEAFFGQGTRLTVV.

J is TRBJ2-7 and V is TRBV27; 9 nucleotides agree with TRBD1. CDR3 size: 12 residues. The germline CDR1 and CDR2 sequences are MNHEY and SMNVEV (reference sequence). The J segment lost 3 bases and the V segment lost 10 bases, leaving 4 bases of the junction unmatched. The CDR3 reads CAIRDRDYEQYF. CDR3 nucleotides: TGTGCCATCCGGGACAGGGACTACGAGCAGTACTTC.

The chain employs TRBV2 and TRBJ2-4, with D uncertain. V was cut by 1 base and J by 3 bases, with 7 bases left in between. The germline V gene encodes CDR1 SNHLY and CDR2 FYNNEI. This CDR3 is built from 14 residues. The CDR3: CASSEGNSKNIQYF. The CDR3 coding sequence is TGTGCCAGCAGTGAAGGGAACAGCAAAAACATTCAGTACTTC.

CDR3 nucleotides: TGTGCCAGCAGGACCGGGACAGGGGGTGACTATGGCTACACCTTC. Its translation: CASRTGTGGDYGYTF. This chain uses TRBV6-5 with TRBJ1-2; 11 bases match TRBD1. The CDR3 runs to 15 residues. Germline CDR1 and CDR2: MNHEY and SVGAGI. J gave up 3 bases and V 6 bases, and 6 bases lay outside the gene matches.

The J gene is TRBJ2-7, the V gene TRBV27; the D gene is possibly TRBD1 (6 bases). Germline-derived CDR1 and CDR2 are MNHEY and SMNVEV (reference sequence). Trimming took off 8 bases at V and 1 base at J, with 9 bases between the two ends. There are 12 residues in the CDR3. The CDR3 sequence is CASARGSYEQYF. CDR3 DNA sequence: TGTGCCAGCGCCAGGGGTTCCTACGAGCAGTACTTC.

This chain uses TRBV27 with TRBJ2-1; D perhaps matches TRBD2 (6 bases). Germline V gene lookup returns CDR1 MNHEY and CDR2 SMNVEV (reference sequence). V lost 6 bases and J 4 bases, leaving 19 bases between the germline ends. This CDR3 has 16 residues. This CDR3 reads CASRKARDFKYNEQFF. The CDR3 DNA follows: TGTGCCAGCAGGAAGGCCCGGGACTTCAAGTACAATGAGCAGTTCTTC.

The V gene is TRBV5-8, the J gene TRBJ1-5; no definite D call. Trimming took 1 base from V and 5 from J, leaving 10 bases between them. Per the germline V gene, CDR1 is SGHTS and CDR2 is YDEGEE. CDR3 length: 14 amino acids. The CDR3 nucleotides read TGTGCCAGCAGCTTGTTGGCACGGCATCAGCCCCAGCATTTT. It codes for CASSLLARHQPQHF. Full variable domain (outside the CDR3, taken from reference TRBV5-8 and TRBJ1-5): EAGVTQSPTHLIKTRGQQATLRCSPISGHTSVYWYQQALGLGLQFLLWYDEGEERNRGNFPPRFSGRQFPNYSSELNVNALELEDSALYLCASSLLARHQPQHFGDGTRLSIL.

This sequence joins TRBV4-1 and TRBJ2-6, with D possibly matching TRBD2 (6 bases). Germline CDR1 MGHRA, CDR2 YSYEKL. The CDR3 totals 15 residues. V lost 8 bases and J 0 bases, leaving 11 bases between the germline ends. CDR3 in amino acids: CASGGVGSGANVLTF. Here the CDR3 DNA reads TGCGCCAGCGGCGGGGTAGGCTCTGGGGCCAACGTCCTGACTTTC.

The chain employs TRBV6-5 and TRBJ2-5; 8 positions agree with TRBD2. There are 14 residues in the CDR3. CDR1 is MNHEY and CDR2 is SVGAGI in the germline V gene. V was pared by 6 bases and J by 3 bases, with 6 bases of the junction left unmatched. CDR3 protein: CASRSGTSKETQYF. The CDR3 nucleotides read TGTGCCAGCAGATCCGGGACTAGTAAAGAGACCCAGTACTTC.